This T cell receptor beta chain comes out of a study of T-cell reconstitution after alpha-beta-depleted transplantation in children. At least ten counts were recorded for this clonotype. Researchers prepared the TCRbeta library using unique molecular identifiers, the study reports. TCRdb re-derived calls from the PCR reads in MiXCR, one entry per CDR3 protein. Among 700,000 to 950,000 distinct CDR3 sequences listed, roughly 15% were seen once. The V end was cut by 3 bases, the J end by 6 bases, with 12 bases between. This CDR3 is built from 13 residues. The specimen was PBMCs, mostly from graft donor cells, collected 360 days after TCRalphabeta/CD19-depleted stem cell transplant. The sequence derives from a male patient younger than 18 who had a stem cell transplant for acute lymphoblastic leukemia, so the T cells may come from the graft donor. The chain links TRBV12-3 or TRBV12-4 to TRBJ2-7, with D unresolved. The CDR3 sequence is CASSFQVYGEQYF. DNA of the CDR3: TGTGCCAGCAGTTTTCAGGTCTACGGCGAGCAGTACTTC.